This entry is about one TCR beta chain. The target antigen is unknown. TCRbeta library construction was performed incorporating unique molecular identifiers. TCRdb passed the PCR reads through MiXCR, listing each CDR3 protein once. The repertoire holds roughly 570,000 distinct CDR3 sequences, with roughly 27% as singletons. The data derive from a study of T-cell reconstitution after alpha-beta-depleted transplantation in children. Study results and caveats: Several hundred expanded graft clones reportedly gave rise to the alpha-beta T cells present about two months after transplant. It was newly produced T cells that mostly accounted for T-cell counts and diversity one year after transplant. Elevated TCRbeta diversity at day 60 was traced, in some patients, to surviving recipient T cells and thymic progenitors.

Germline V gene sequence: CDR1 SGHTA, CDR2 FQGNSA. The CDR3 loop spans 15 amino acids. The ends were cut back, 2 bases at V and 2 bases at J, with 12 bases in the middle. The sequencing used PBMCs, collected before TCRalphabeta/CD19-depleted stem cell transplant. This chain connects TRBV7-2 to TRBJ1-2; possible D gene TRBD1, 5 bases. This clonotype was sampled from a boy in the first two years of life with Wiskott-Aldrich syndrome, due to receive a stem cell transplant. The CDR3 protein is CASSLFQGQNYGYTF. The CDR3 DNA sequence: TGTGCCAGCAGCTTATTCCAGGGCCAAAACTATGGCTACACCTTC.